These 9 T cell receptor beta chains originate from one sample sequenced in a study of Ad26.COV2.S vaccination and SARS-CoV-2 variants. This sample's treatment: about 20 received Ad26.COV2.S at low or high dose, single or two shots; about 5 received placebo; per-sample allocation not given. All samples were drawn on day 63, counting from the first vaccine or placebo injection. Sequencing was performed with immunoSEQ multiplex PCR; in TCRdb, only in-frame clones are kept and a portion is missing. The sample has 450,000 to 550,000 clones, roughly nine tenths seen once. This specimen was peripheral blood, taken in a trial of Ad26.COV2.S vaccine versus placebo. Receptors were obtained from a person between 18 and 65 years old who received the Ad26.COV2.S COVID-19 vaccine or a placebo.

The chain combines TRBV28 with TRBJ1-4; weak D call: TRBD1 (6 bases). The CDR3 has 16 residues. The germline CDR1 and CDR2 sequences are MDHEN and SYDVKM. The ends were cut back, 3 bases at V and 8 bases at J, with 19 bases in the middle. The CDR3 reads CASSLGGAGMREKLFF. CDR3 DNA: TGTGCCAGCAGTTTGGGGGGGGCAGGGATGAGGGAAAAACTGTTTTTT.

This rearrangement joins TRBV27 to TRBJ2-5; unclear D gene. The length of the CDR3 is 13 residues. Germline-derived CDR1 and CDR2 are MNHEY and SMNVEV (reference sequence). The V and J ends lost 3 bases and 1 base respectively, with 6 bases between them. This CDR3 reads CASSFGPQETQYF. CDR3 DNA sequence: TGTGCCAGCAGTTTCGGCCCCCAAGAGACCCAGTACTTC.

The gene calls are TRBV6-5 and TRBJ1-3, with 10 bases that match TRBD1. V was pared by 2 bases and J by 8 bases, with 6 bases of the junction left unmatched. Per germline, CDR1 MNHEY and CDR2 SVGAGI. The length of the CDR3 is 15 residues. CDR3 bases: TGTGCCAGCAGTTACACGCCGGGACAGGGGTACACCATATATTTT. Amino acid sequence: CASSYTPGQGYTIYF.

The chain couples TRBV27 to TRBJ2-7; 12 nucleotides match TRBD1. The CDR3 contains 15 residues. The J segment lost 2 bases and the V segment lost 5 bases, leaving 4 bases of the junction unmatched. CDR1 and CDR2 from the germline V gene are MNHEY and SMNVEV (reference sequence). The CDR3 here is CASSTRDRGPYEQYF. The CDR3, as DNA: TGTGCCAGCAGTACCCGGGACAGGGGGCCCTACGAGCAGTACTTC.

This sequence joins TRBV7-2 and TRBJ2-5; D possibly corresponds to TRBD1 (6 bases). This CDR3 is 13 amino acids long. The V end lost 3 bases, the J end lost 2 bases, and 7 bases lay between the germline ends. The V gene's germline CDR1 is SGHTA and CDR2 FQGNSA. In nucleotides, the CDR3 is TGTGCCAGCAGCTTCAGGGGTCAAGAGACCCAGTACTTC. Its translation: CASSFRGQETQYF.

The CDR3 bases are TGCGCCAGCAGCTTCGCCGGGACAGGGGTAGAGACCCAGTACTTC. Translation: CASSFAGTGVETQYF. The chain is built from TRBV5-1 and TRBJ2-5; 10 nucleotides agree with TRBD1. The CDR3 consists of 15 residues. With 2 bases clipped from V and 4 bases from J, the junction kept 5 bases outside the gene matches. Germline loops: CDR1 SGHRS, CDR2 YFSETQ. Full variable domain (outside the CDR3, taken from reference TRBV5-1 and TRBJ2-5): KAGVTQTPRYLIKTRGQQVTLSCSPISGHRSVSWYQQTPGQGLQFLFEYFSETQRNKGNFPGRFSGRQFSNSRSEMNVSTLELGDSALYLCASSFAGTGVETQYFGPGTRLLVL.

The chain employs TRBV5-6 and TRBJ1-3; 8 bases match TRBD1. CDR1 is SGHDT, CDR2 YYEEEE, per germline. V gave up 5 bases and J gave up 3 bases; unmatched junction bases: 7. The CDR3 is 15 residues long. The chain's CDR3 is CASRPSGTGGNTIYF. The DNA for the CDR3 is TGTGCCAGCAGGCCCTCCGGGACAGGTGGAAACACCATATATTTT.

The chain has TRBV27 and TRBJ2-1; TRBD2 aligns across 12 bases. V was pared by 8 bases and J by 5 bases, with 19 bases of the junction left unmatched. The CDR3 runs to 19 residues. CDR1 is MNHEY and CDR2 is SMNVEV in the germline V gene (reference sequence). Written as DNA, the CDR3 is TGTGCCAGCGGGGGGACCTTAACCTTTCTAGCGGGAGGGAACAATGAGCAGTTCTTC. Amino acids: CASGGTLTFLAGGNNEQFF.

The chain has TRBV18 and TRBJ1-5, with TRBD1 as a possible D gene (5 bases). Germline V CDR1 and CDR2: KGHSH, LQKENI. The V end was cut by 8 bases, the J end by 3 bases, with 14 bases between. There are 14 residues in the CDR3. The CDR3 DNA follows: TGTGCCAGCGCCACAGGTGACTACAATCAGCCCCAGCATTTT. Its translation: CASATGDYNQPQHF.